This T cell receptor beta chain is drawn from a study of Graves' ophthalmopathy and Graves' hyperthyroidism. Study-level findings and limits: A 13-signature model separated ophthalmopathy from stable hyperthyroidism, just under 90% sensitivity, just over 80% specificity.

CDR3 regions of TCR beta were amplified from RNA transcripts. The workflow started with a first-round RT-PCR run with HTBI primers and then moved on to a second-round multiplex PCR. In TCRdb, the multiplex PCR reads were re-called with MiXCR into one record per CDR3 protein. The sample holds roughly 230,000 distinct CDR3 sequences; roughly 21% are singletons and the top ten take roughly 42%. In this sample, this clonotype turned up a few times. Its antigen is unidentified. Moderate-to-severe activity, CAS at least 3, NOSPECS at least 4 and duration under 3 months characterized donors with ophthalmopathy. The CDR3 is made up of 13 amino acids. Germline-derived CDR1 and CDR2 are DFQATT and SNEGSKA (reference sequence). The V and J ends lost 4 bases and 2 bases respectively, with 11 bases between them.

Input material: peripheral blood. The source is a woman between 45 and 65 years old with Graves' ophthalmopathy. This rearrangement joins TRBV20-1 to TRBJ2-5, with D unresolved. CDR3 residues: CSATAPPQETQYF. CDR3 bases: TGCAGTGCTACCGCCCCCCCTCAAGAGACCCAGTACTTC.